This T cell receptor beta chain was recovered during a study of cytomegalovirus exposure and HLA in healthy donors. Overall study context: There were 65 million to 85 million unique TCRs (from HLA-typed donors) in an early data release. General study results and limits: A later analysis showed that HLA-associated TCR beta chains had undergone more clonal expansion than equally common others.

V was cut by 6 bases and J by 3 bases, with 9 bases left in between. Germline-derived CDR1 and CDR2 are ENHRY and SYGVKD. The length of the CDR3 is 12 residues. The PCR used 60 Vbeta and 13 Jbeta primers. Libraries were prepared by immunoSEQ multiplex PCR; TCRdb keeps only in-frame clonotypes and omits some of them. The sample gives roughly 140,000 clones, roughly 80% of which show up once; about 1.3% is in the top ten. A note on this clone: Its antigen is currently unknown.

This chain links TRBV10-3 with TRBJ2-7; D is possibly TRBD1 (6 bases). The TCR originated in a female donor in good health and CMV-seronegative. Material: PBMCs. The CDR3 DNA is TGTGCCATCAGGGACAGAGACTACGAGCAGTACTTC. Translated, it gives CAIRDRDYEQYF.